Each of the 10 T cell receptor beta chains below was sequenced from the same sample in a study of blood T cells in healthy people across ages. Using a J-beta primer mix together with a sample-barcoded 5' primer, a second PCR was run for roughly 6 to 12 cycles. Via MiXCR, TCRdb re-called the 5' RACE reads, giving one row per CDR3 protein. The sample yields 600,000 or so distinct CDR3 sequences, about 30% seen once. The sample consisted of blood. The receptors were gathered from a woman of 80 years or more in good health.

This clonotype was counted a few times. A much larger clone lies one base from this, so it may be a read error. The chain carries TRBV24-1 and TRBJ2-5; no clear D gene. The germline gives CDR1 KGHDR, CDR2 SFDVKD. This CDR3 is built from 14 residues. V lost 7 bases, J lost 11 bases, and 22 bases lay in between. The CDR3, as DNA: TGTGCCACCAGGGGCGTTAGGCCGAATAATGAGCAGTACTTC. It encodes CATRGVRPNNEQYF.

The CDR3 coding sequence is TGTGCCAGCAGCTTAGATAGCGGTGGGACTCCCTACGAGCAGTACTTC. Protein product: CASSLDSGGTPYEQYF. This chain links TRBV7-2 with TRBJ2-7; possible D gene TRBD2, 6 bases. The germline CDR1 and CDR2 sequences are SGHTA and FQGNSA. V lost 1 base and J lost 2, with 15 bases in between. The length of the CDR3 is 16 residues.

This chain links TRBV6-2 or TRBV6-3 with TRBJ2-5, with 10 nucleotides matching TRBD2. The CDR3 runs to 16 residues. The V and J ends lost 2 bases and 6 bases, in that order; junction bases with no gene match: 9. CDR1 MNHEY and CDR2 SVGEGT come from the germline V gene. As DNA, the CDR3 is TGTGCCAGCAGTTACCGGGAGCGGGGGGGCCGCAAGACCCAGTACTTC. This codes for CASSYRERGGRKTQYF.

The J gene is TRBJ2-1, the V gene TRBV24-1; tentatively, D is TRBD2 (6 bases). Trimming took off 9 bases at V and 3 bases at J, with 8 bases between the two ends. This CDR3 comprises 12 residues. Germline V gene sequence: CDR1 KGHDR, CDR2 SFDVKD. The CDR3 DNA is TGTGCCACCGGGGACTTCTACAATGAGCAGTTCTTC. Amino acids: CATGDFYNEQFF.

Regarding this clonotype: A clone one base away is much larger, so this may be a read error. V gene TRBV20-1 combines with J gene TRBJ2-1; TRBD2 might be the D (6 bases). This CDR3 region has 17 residues. From germline, CDR1 is DFQATT and CDR2 SNEGSKA (reference sequence). The chain's CDR3 is CSARDQSAGSSYNELFF. CDR3 coding DNA: TGCAGTGCTAGAGATCAATCGGCGGGAAGCTCCTACAATGAGCTGTTCTTC.

For this clonotype: Its ends do not fully match the called genes, so a read error is possible. V and J are TRBV9 and TRBJ2-1; 9 bases align to TRBD2. The CDR3 sequence is 15 residues long. Germline CDR1 reads SGDLS; CDR2 reads YYNGEE. The CDR3 loop reads CANSVEAGGRGEQFF. DNA of the CDR3: TGTGCCAACAGCGTCGAAGCGGGGGGACGGGGTGAGCAGTTCTTC. The full variable domain, rest sourced from reference TRBV9 and TRBJ2-1, is DSGVTQTPKHLITATGQRVTLRCSPRSGDLSVYWYQQSLDQGLQFLIQYYNGEERAKGNILERFSAQQFPDLHSELNLSSLELGDSALYFCANSVEAGGRGEQFFGPGTRLTVL.

This clonotype was seen more than once but under ten times. This chain joins TRBV27 and TRBJ2-1; 11 bases map to TRBD2. Germline CDR1 is MNHEY and CDR2 is SMNVEV (reference sequence). V dropped 2 bases and J dropped 3; count of bases not matched to a gene: 6. The CDR3 consists of 17 residues. In DNA, the CDR3 is TGTGCCAGCAGTTTACTTGCTAGCGGGGGGCGCTACAATGAGCAGTTCTTC. It encodes CASSLLASGGRYNEQFF.

There are a few counts of this clonotype. The rearrangement uses TRBV28 and TRBJ1-2, with D unresolved. CDR1 MDHEN and CDR2 SYDVKM come from the germline V gene. Deletions cut 3 bases from V and 5 bases from J, with 13 bases between. The CDR3 totals 14 residues. The CDR3 region is CASSLSKGEYGYTF. CDR3 DNA sequence: TGTGCCAGCAGTTTGAGTAAGGGAGAATATGGCTACACCTTC.

The rearrangement joins TRBV5-1 to TRBJ2-5; no clear D. The assigned J gene may be wrong: the sequence end matches TRBJ2-7 better. The CDR3 covers 17 residues. The germline gives CDR1 SGHRS, CDR2 YFSETQ. The CDR3 sequence is CASSLVFGSSPRDEQYF. CDR3 sequence (DNA): TGCGCCAGCAGCTTGGTATTCGGGTCCTCTCCTCGGGACGAGCAGTACTTC.

The chain couples TRBV13 to TRBJ2-1, with 7 bases lining up with TRBD2. Germline CDR1 PRHDT, CDR2 FYEKMQ (reference sequence). V lost 1 base, J lost 7 bases, and 10 bases stayed unmatched. This CDR3 region has 16 residues. The DNA for the CDR3 is TGTGCCAGCAGCTTAGTGGCGGGAGTTTCTTCTAATGAGCAGTTCTTC. Amino acid sequence: CASSLVAGVSSNEQFF.